This T cell receptor beta chain was captured in a study of CXCR3-negative and CXCR3-positive naive CD8 T cells. Findings and caveats of the study: Comparison of naive cells showed more hydrophobic TRB CDR3s in CXCR3-positive than in CXCR3-negative naive cells. In both naive subsets diversity was comparably high, whereas memory CD8+ cells showed much lower diversity.

With regard to this clonotype: Its cognate antigen is unknown.

Germline V lookup: CDR1 MGHDK, CDR2 SYGVNS. This CDR3 is 14 amino acids long. The TRB cDNA libraries were prepared by 5' RACE with UMI labels. TCRdb reprocessed the 5' RACE reads and keeps a single row for each CDR3 protein, giving no DNA. The sample table includes 46,000 or so distinct CDR3 sequences. This TCR was sampled from a human donor in good health. Some clones in this sample may be carry-over from other donors' samples. Material for sequencing was naive CXCR3- CD8+ T cells from blood. Subset meaning: CD45RO-CCR7+CD27+CD95- naive CD8+ T cells lacking CXCR3 (TNR3-). The chain recombines TRBV25-1 with TRBJ1-2; there is no DNA to check the TCRdb D call of TRBD1. CDR3 protein: CASSESGVYYGYTF.